The present entry profiles one T cell receptor (beta chain) with its context. No antigen is known for it. Qualities for individual bases were not recorded, and no much larger clone is one base off. This specimen comes from a study of blood T cell repertoires in COVID-19 (dated by TCRdb to about 2020). A note on the overall study: Collaborator samples came from the United States, Italy and Spain and covered acute and convalescent phases of COVID-19. The material from the prospective study consisted of cDNA or gDNA derived from T cells, B-cell-depleted T cells, or PBMCs. Deeply sampled blood TCRbeta repertoires from subjects exposed to, actively infected with, or recovered from COVID-19 were included in the dataset. The repertoires were released in a freely available public database meant as a resource for research on the immune response to SARS-CoV-2. Samples came from the ongoing ImmuneRACE study (first 160 participants) plus 1,254 subjects from 6 global collaborators. The sample metadata nearly always contained a de-identified subject ID, COVID-19 status, age in years and sex. Where HLA class I and class II types were available, the types were taken from metadata supplied by the sample provider, not from assay-based typing. The research as a whole found: The quantity of clinical and demographic metadata differed by source and by participant and was supplied without curation.

The collaborating institutions used their own protocols to collect whole blood in K2EDTA tubes. Collaborator samples were shipped for TCRbeta analysis as frozen whole blood, isolated PBMCs, or DNA extracted from either sample type. Trimming takes 1 base from V and 4 bases from J, and the germline ends sit 15 bases apart. The CDR3 holds 17 amino acids from the cysteine to the phenylalanine. The kept DNA is CDR3 alone, 51 bases in frame from the first base. CDR1 and CDR2, per the germline V gene, are SGHDT and YYEEEE. The immunoSEQ Assay, a bias-controlled multiplex PCR, was used to amplify TCRbeta CDR3 regions from genomic DNA. Regarding the original processing steps: The number of nucleated cells in each sample was estimated by amplification of reference gene primers within the assay. Sequence reads were collapsed and filtered to measure the absolute abundance of every unique TCRbeta CDR3 rearrangement. For each sample, productive Simpson clonality was calculated as the square root of Simpson's diversity index over productive rearrangements. This is the immuneACCESS table as TCRdb keeps it, with only in-frame sequences that have V and J called. A part of the clones is gone; compared with another copy, unresolved V genes explain less than half, and the rest is unexplained. That table furnishes V, J and clone size, whereas the DNA furnished D and trimming. The sample includes about 180,000 clones, with roughly 88% observed a single time. The ten largest clones add up to 9.8% of the sample.

The sample comprised peripheral blood. The clonotype originates from a woman aged 80 or over with acute or convalescent COVID-19. The rearrangement combines TRBV5-6 with TRBJ2-6; no D segment can be confidently identified. The CDR3 here reads CASSLWARSTGANVLTF. The base sequence is TGTGCCAGCAGCTTGTGGGCGCGCAGTACCGGGGCCAACGTCCTGACTTTC.